Each of the 22 T cell receptor beta chains below was sequenced from the same sample in a study of human T cells and chemical hapten exposure. Noted time point: patch test 1, 2 weeks after DPC sensitization. The treatment denotes: therapeutic diphenylcyclopropenone sensitization with weekly scalp DPC. A single record per CDR3 protein comes from TCRdb applying MiXCR to the RACE reads. The data hold around 300,000 distinct CDR3 sequences, with about 7% observed a single time. Source: whole blood, taken in connection with sensitization to the hapten diphenylcyclopropenone (DPC). The receptors stem from a woman aged 18-35 years with alopecia areata. Some clones in this sample may be carry-over from other donors' samples.

This clonotype came up a few times. The gene calls are TRBV7-2 and TRBJ1-5; D ambiguous. Germline loops: CDR1 SGHTA, CDR2 FQGNSA. Trimming cost V 1 base and J 5 bases, with 9 bases left between them. The CDR3 sequence is 14 residues long. The CDR3 loop reads CASSLEQVYQPQHF. CDR3 nucleotides: TGTGCCAGCAGCTTAGAGCAGGTCTATCAGCCCCAGCATTTT.

This clonotype was seen a handful of times. J is TRBJ2-1 and V is TRBV6-2 or TRBV6-3; the match to TRBD2 covers 11 bases. J was trimmed by 6 bases and V by 4 bases; bases with no gene match: 2. The germline V gene has CDR1 MNHEY and CDR2 SVGEGT. The CDR3 has 14 residues. In DNA, the CDR3 is TGTGCCAGCAGTTGGCTAGCGGGGGGCAATGAGCAGTTCTTC. This gives the protein CASSWLAGGNEQFF.

The sample holds many counts of this clonotype. This chain joins TRBV7-6 and TRBJ1-6; perhaps TRBD1 as D (5 bases). Germline CDR1 and CDR2: SGHVS and FNYEAQ. CDR3 length: 14 amino acids. V was clipped by 5 bases and J by 6 bases, with 11 bases between them. The CDR3 protein is CASSKQDLNSPLHF. The CDR3 region has the DNA TGTGCCAGCAGCAAACAGGACCTTAATTCACCCCTCCACTTT.

The chain combines TRBV3-1 with TRBJ2-7; 13 bases are a match to TRBD2. This CDR3 spans 16 amino acids. V gave up 0 bases and J gave up 3 bases; unmatched junction bases: 2. CDR1 is LGHDT, CDR2 YNNKEL, per germline (reference sequence). CDR3 coding DNA: TGTGCCAGCAGCCAAGAAGGGACTAGCGGGGACTACGAGCAGTACTTC. This gives the protein CASSQEGTSGDYEQYF.

This clonotype was counted at least ten times. The chain links TRBV27 to TRBJ1-5, with 8 bases identical to TRBD1. The CDR3 has 16 amino acids. Germline CDR1 and CDR2: MNHEY and SMNVEV (reference sequence). Trimming took 3 bases from V and 1 from J; bases not matched to a gene: 5. The CDR3 coding sequence is TGTGCCAGCAGTTTTTATACAGGGGGGAGCAATCAGCCCCAGCATTTT. Amino acid sequence: CASSFYTGGSNQPQHF.

This clonotype was picked up many times. CDR3 nucleotides: TGTGCCAGCAGCCCCGGGACAGGGGGCAATTCACCCCTCCACTTT. This codes for CASSPGTGGNSPLHF. The rearrangement links TRBV7-9 to TRBJ1-6; 12 positions match TRBD1. V shed 5 bases, J shed 7 bases, and the junction held 3 bases outside the gene matches. Germline CDR1 is SEHNR and CDR2 is FQNEAQ (reference sequence). This CDR3 is built from 15 residues.

The chain carries TRBV5-1 and TRBJ2-6, with 10 bases lining up with TRBD1. Germline-derived CDR1 and CDR2 are SGHRS and YFSETQ. The V segment lost 1 base and the J segment 2 bases; nucleotides outside the gene matches: 9. The CDR3 is made up of 19 amino acids. The CDR3 here is CASSLIVGTGAAGANVLTF. The CDR3 coding sequence is TGCGCCAGCAGCTTGATTGTTGGGACAGGGGCGGCTGGGGCCAACGTCCTGACTTTC.

This clonotype was seen more than once but under ten times. CDR3 in DNA: TGTGCCAGCAGCTTAGTGGGGGGGATAGGAACTGAAGCTTTCTTT. Translated, it gives CASSLVGGIGTEAFF. The gene calls are TRBV7-2 and TRBJ1-1, with D possibly being TRBD1 (5 bases). V was shortened by 1 base and J by 5 bases, with 14 bases between the two germline ends. This CDR3 comprises 15 residues. In germline, CDR1 is SGHTA, CDR2 FQGNSA.

This clonotype was found many times. This rearrangement joins TRBV20-1 to TRBJ2-3; D perhaps matches TRBD2 (5 bases). Germline V lookup: CDR1 DFQATT, CDR2 SNEGSKA (reference sequence). The V and J ends lost 3 bases and 0 bases respectively, with 16 bases between them. The CDR3 has 16 residues. The CDR3 coding sequence is TGCAGTGCTAGTGGAACAGACTACTATAGCACAGATACGCAGTATTTT. This codes for CSASGTDYYSTDTQYF.

There are a few counts of this clonotype. The chain couples TRBV7-9 to TRBJ2-5; maybe TRBD2 (5 bases). This CDR3 spans 14 amino acids. Germline CDR1 and CDR2: SEHNR and FQNEAQ (reference sequence). V dropped 4 bases and J dropped 0 bases, with 9 bases sitting between them. The CDR3 coding sequence is TGTGCCAGCAGCTCCAGGACTTACCAAGAGACCCAGTACTTC. It is translated as CASSSRTYQETQYF.

This clonotype was recorded a few times. The chain couples TRBV20-1 to TRBJ1-1; D call uncertain. Trimming took 4 bases from V and 3 from J, leaving 18 bases between them. The V gene's germline CDR1 is DFQATT and CDR2 SNEGSKA (reference sequence). The CDR3 loop spans 15 amino acids. The CDR3 protein is CSAKSGEKVDTEAFF. The CDR3 DNA follows: TGCAGTGCTAAATCCGGTGAGAAGGTGGACACTGAAGCTTTCTTT.

V and J are TRBV12-3 or TRBV12-4 and TRBJ2-2, with a tentative D call TRBD1 (5 bases). Trimming cost V 5 bases and J 1 base, with 11 bases left between them. The CDR3 extends over 15 amino acids. CDR3 protein: CASSPNQGNTGELFF. The CDR3 DNA is TGTGCCAGCAGTCCAAATCAGGGGAACACCGGGGAGCTGTTTTTT.

This clonotype was picked up a small number of times. V and J are TRBV4-2 and TRBJ2-7, with D possibly matching TRBD1 (6 bases). With 0 bases removed from V and 3 bases from J, the gap between germline ends came to 15 bases. This CDR3 spans 16 amino acids. Germline V gene data show CDR1 as LGHNA and CDR2 as YNFKEQ. The CDR3 DNA is TGTGCCAGCAGCCAAGACTGGCAGGGGTACTTCTACGAGCAGTACTTC. This translates into CASSQDWQGYFYEQYF.

The J gene is TRBJ2-7, the V gene TRBV5-1; possibly TRBD1 for D (5 bases). Germline CDR1 is SGHRS and CDR2 is YFSETQ. With 0 bases removed from V and 4 bases from J, the gap between germline ends came to 11 bases. The CDR3 totals 14 residues. The CDR3 coding sequence is TGCGCCAGCAGCTTGGAAGGGGTTTCTTACGAGCAGTACTTC. It encodes CASSLEGVSYEQYF. The whole variable domain, filled in from reference TRBV5-1 and TRBJ2-7, reads KAGVTQTPRYLIKTRGQQVTLSCSPISGHRSVSWYQQTPGQGLQFLFEYFSETQRNKGNFPGRFSGRQFSNSRSEMNVSTLELGDSALYLCASSLEGVSYEQYFGPGTRLTVT.

This clonotype was recorded a few times. The V call is TRBV2, the J call TRBJ1-3, with D perhaps TRBD1 (5 bases). Germline V gene data show CDR1 as SNHLY and CDR2 as FYNNEI. The CDR3 consists of 13 residues. V was pared by 8 bases and J by 4 bases, with 12 bases between. CDR3 coding DNA: TGTGCCAGCCTTACTCCAGGGGGAAACACCATATATTTT. Translated, it gives CASLTPGGNTIYF. Together with reference TRBV2 and TRBJ1-3, the CDR3 gives the full variable domain: EPEVTQTPSHQVTQMGQEVILRCVPISNHLYFYWYRQILGQKVEFLVSFYNNEISEKSEIFDDQFSVERPDGSNFTLKIRSTKLEDSAMYFCASLTPGGNTIYFGEGSWLTVV.

The chain has TRBV6-5 and TRBJ2-4; either TRBD1 or TRBD2 may supply D (5 bases each). Germline CDR1 and CDR2: MNHEY and SVGAGI. This CDR3 is built from 16 residues. V was cut by 7 bases and J by 10 bases, with 26 bases left in between. CDR3 protein: CASKINRDVRSDIQYF. DNA for the CDR3: TGTGCCAGCAAAATAAACCGGGACGTACGTTCTGATATTCAGTACTTC.

The V gene is TRBV20-1, the J gene TRBJ1-6, with D perhaps TRBD1 (6 bases). Germline CDR1 is DFQATT and CDR2 is SNEGSKA (reference sequence). The CDR3 runs 16 residues. V lost 1 base and J lost 6, with 16 bases in between. The CDR3 DNA sequence: TGCAGTGCTAGAGGGTTAACAGGGTTTGGTAATTCACCCCTCCACTTT. Protein product: CSARGLTGFGNSPLHF.

This clonotype was counted many times. The V gene is TRBV4-3, the J gene TRBJ2-2, with D hard to call. V lost 1 base, J lost 0 bases, and 6 bases lay in between. Germline loops: CDR1 LGHNA, CDR2 YSLEER. The CDR3 spans 15 residues. The CDR3 loop is CASSQGQPNTGELFF. DNA of the CDR3: TGCGCCAGCAGCCAAGGGCAGCCGAACACCGGGGAGCTGTTTTTT.

This clonotype turned up a few times. A junction end diverges from the germline sequence, so it may reflect a read error. This sequence joins TRBV27 and TRBJ1-2; 7 bases map to TRBD1. This CDR3 comprises 16 residues. The germline V gene has CDR1 MNHEY and CDR2 SMNVEV (reference sequence). The CDR3 region has the DNA TGTGCCAGCAGTTTATCCGGGACAGCTTCTAACTATGGCTACACTTTC. This translates into CASSLSGTASNYGYTF.

This clonotype was observed many times. V usage is TRBV7-2 and J usage is TRBJ2-3, with no clear D. The CDR3 spans 15 residues. The germline CDR1 and CDR2 sequences are SGHTA and FQGNSA. V gave up 1 base and J gave up 3 bases, with 11 bases separating them. The CDR3 here is CASSLVAWRTDTQYF. The CDR3 DNA reads as TGTGCCAGCAGCTTAGTGGCGTGGCGGACAGATACGCAGTATTTT.

The rearrangement uses TRBV7-2 and TRBJ2-1; D gene unclear. Germline values: CDR1 SGHTA, CDR2 FQGNSA. V was cut by 5 bases and J by 9 bases, with 17 bases left in between. CDR3 length: 14 residues. The CDR3 DNA reads TGTGCCAGCAGCCCCTGGCCCGGGCGAGGTGAGCAGTTCTTC. Encoded protein: CASSPWPGRGEQFF.

Only a few counts were recorded for this clonotype. The J gene is TRBJ1-1, the V gene TRBV7-2; the match to TRBD1 covers 10 bases. The CDR3 loop spans 13 amino acids. Germline values: CDR1 SGHTA, CDR2 FQGNSA. The V gene end was trimmed by 2 bases and the J gene end by 11 bases; junction bases not matched to a gene: 5. In nucleotides, the CDR3 is TGTGCCAGCAGCTTACAGGGACAGGGGATCGCTTTCTTT. It specifies CASSLQGQGIAFF.